This TCR beta chain derives from a study of long-term antiretroviral therapy in people with HIV. Germline CDR1 MNHEY, CDR2 SMNVEV (reference sequence). The CDR3 is made up of 14 amino acids. Trimming took off 0 bases at V and 2 bases at J, with 6 bases between the two ends. Running of the v3.0 immunoSEQ assay took place at survey level. Data came from immunoSEQ multiplex PCR; TCRdb stores just in-frame clones and leaves some out. The sample contains about 22,000 clones, 70% to 85% of which appear only once. The chain combines TRBV27 with TRBJ2-3; D not certain. The sequencing here drew on unsorted PBMCs, taken 1.2 years after starting antiretroviral therapy. The receptor comes from a woman in her thirties or forties with HIV. The chain's CDR3 is CASSLSDTTDTQYF. DNA of the CDR3: TGTGCCAGCAGTTTATCCGACACCACAGATACGCAGTATTTT.